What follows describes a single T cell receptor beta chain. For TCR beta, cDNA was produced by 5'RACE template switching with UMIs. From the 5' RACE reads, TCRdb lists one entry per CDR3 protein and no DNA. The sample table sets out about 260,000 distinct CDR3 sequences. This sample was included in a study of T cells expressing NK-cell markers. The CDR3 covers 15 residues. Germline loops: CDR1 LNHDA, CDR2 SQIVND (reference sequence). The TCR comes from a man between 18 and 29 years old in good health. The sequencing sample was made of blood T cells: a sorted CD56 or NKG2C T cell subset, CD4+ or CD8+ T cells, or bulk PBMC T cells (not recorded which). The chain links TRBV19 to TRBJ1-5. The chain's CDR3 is CASSPRRVINQPQHF. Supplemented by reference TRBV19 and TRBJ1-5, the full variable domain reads DGGITQSPKYLFRKEGQNVTLSCEQNLNHDAMYWYRQDPGQGLRLIYYSQIVNDFQKGDIAEGYSVSREKKESFPLTVTSAQKNPTAFYLCASSPRRVINQPQHFGDGTRLSIL.